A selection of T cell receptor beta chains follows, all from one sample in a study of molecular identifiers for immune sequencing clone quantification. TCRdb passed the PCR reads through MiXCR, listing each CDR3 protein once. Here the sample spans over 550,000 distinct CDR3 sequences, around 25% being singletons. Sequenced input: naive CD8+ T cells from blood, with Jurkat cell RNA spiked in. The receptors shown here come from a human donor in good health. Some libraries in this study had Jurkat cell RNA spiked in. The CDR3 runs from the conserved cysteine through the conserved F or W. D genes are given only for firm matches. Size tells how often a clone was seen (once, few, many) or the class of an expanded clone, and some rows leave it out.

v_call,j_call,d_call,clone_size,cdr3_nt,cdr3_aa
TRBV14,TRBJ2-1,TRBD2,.,TGTGCCAGCAGCCCGTTACTAGCGGGACCTTACAATGAGCAGTTCTTC,CASSPLLAGPYNEQFF
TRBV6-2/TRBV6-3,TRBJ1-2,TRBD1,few,TGTGCCAGCAGTTCGGCAGGGGGCTACTATGGCTACACCTTC,CASSSAGGYYGYTF
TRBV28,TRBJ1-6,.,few,TGTGCCAGCAGAGGCAGGGATATACCGAGCTCCTATAATTCACCCCTCCACTTT,CASRGRDIPSSYNSPLHF
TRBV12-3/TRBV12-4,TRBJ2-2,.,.,TGTGCCAGCGTCCGGACTCTAAACACCGGGGAGCTGTTTTTT,CASVRTLNTGELFF
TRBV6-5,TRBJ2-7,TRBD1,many,TGTGCCAGCAGTTACGGGACAGGGGGCTCCTACGAGCAGTACTTC,CASSYGTGGSYEQYF
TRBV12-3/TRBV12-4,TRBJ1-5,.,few,TGTGCCAGCAGCCCCCCCAGGGCCGGCAGTCAGCCCCAGCATTTT,CASSPPRAGSQPQHF
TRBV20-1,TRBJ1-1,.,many,TGCAGTGCAAGGGACAAGAACACTGAAGCTTTCTTT,CSARDKNTEAFF
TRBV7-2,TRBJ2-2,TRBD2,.,TGTGCCAGCAGCGTACTAGCGGGGGGGCCTGGAGACACCGGGGAGCTGTTTTTT,CASSVLAGGPGDTGELFF
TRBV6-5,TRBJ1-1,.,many,TGTGCCAGCAGTTTGACACCTATGAACACTGAAGCTTTCTTT,CASSLTPMNTEAFF
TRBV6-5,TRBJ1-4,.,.,TGTGCCAGCAGTCCGAATAATGAAGAACTGTTTTTT,CASSPNNEELFF
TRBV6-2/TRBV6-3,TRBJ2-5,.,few,TGTGCCAGCAGTTACTACGTCAGGGGAGAGACCCAGTACTTC,CASSYYVRGETQYF
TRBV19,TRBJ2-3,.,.,TGTGCCAGTAGTGTATTTGGGGGGGCAAGCACAGATACGCAGTATTTT,CASSVFGGASTDTQYF
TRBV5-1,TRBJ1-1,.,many,TGCGCCAGCAGCCTGGACATCTTGAACACTGAAGCTTTCTTT,CASSLDILNTEAFF
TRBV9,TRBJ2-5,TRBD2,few,TGTGCCAGCAGCACGCCTAGCGGGAGGGGTAAGACCCAGTACTTC,CASSTPSGRGKTQYF
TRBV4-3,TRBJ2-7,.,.,TGCGCCAGCAGCCAGGACGGGGGTTTTTACGAGCAGTACTTC,CASSQDGGFYEQYF
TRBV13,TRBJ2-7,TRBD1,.,TGTGCCAGCAGCTTAGGTCTGACAGGGGGCCTGGGCGAGCAGTACTTC,CASSLGLTGGLGEQYF
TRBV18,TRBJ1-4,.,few,TGTGCCAGCTCATCCCACAGGGCAGCGGCTAATGAAAAACTGTTTTTT,CASSSHRAAANEKLFF
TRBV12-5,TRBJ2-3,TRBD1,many,TGTGCTAGTGGTTTGAGGACAGGGGCAGATACGCAGTATTTT,CASGLRTGADTQYF
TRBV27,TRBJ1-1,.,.,TGTGCCAGCAGTTTAAGCCCCCGGCAGGGCCTCAACACTGAAGCTTTCTTT,CASSLSPRQGLNTEAFF
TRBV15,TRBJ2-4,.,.,TGTGCCACCAGCAGCGGACGTGGTACAGGATACATTCAGTACTTC,CATSSGRGTGYIQYF
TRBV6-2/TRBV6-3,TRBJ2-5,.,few,TGTGCCAGCAGTTACCCGTGGCAAGAGCCCCAGTACTTC,CASSYPWQEPQYF
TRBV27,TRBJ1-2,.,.,TGTGCCAGCAGTGGGTATCAGACAGGTACCTATGGCTACACCTTC,CASSGYQTGTYGYTF